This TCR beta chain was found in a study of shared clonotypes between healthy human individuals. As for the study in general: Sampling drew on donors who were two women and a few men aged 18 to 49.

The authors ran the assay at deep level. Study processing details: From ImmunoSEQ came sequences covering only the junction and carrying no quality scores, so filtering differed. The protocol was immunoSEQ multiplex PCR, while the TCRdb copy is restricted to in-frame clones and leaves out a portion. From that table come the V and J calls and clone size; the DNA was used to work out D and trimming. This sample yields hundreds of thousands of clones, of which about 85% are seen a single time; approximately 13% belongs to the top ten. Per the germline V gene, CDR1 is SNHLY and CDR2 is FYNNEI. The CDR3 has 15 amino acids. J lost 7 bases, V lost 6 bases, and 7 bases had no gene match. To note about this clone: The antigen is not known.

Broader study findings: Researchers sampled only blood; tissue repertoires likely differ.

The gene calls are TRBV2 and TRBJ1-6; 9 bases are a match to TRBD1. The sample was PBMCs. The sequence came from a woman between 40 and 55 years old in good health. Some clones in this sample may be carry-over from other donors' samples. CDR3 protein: CASSQQGAENSPLHF. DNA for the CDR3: TGTGCCAGCAGCCAACAGGGGGCGGAAAATTCACCCCTCCACTTT.